This T cell receptor (beta chain) was sequenced for a study of CXCR3-negative and CXCR3-positive naive CD8 T cells. Broader study findings: CXCR3-positive naive cells carried more hydrophobic TRB CDR3s than CXCR3-negative ones.

With regard to this clonotype: The antigen is undetermined.

With some 310,000 cells each, the CD8+ T cell subsets were individually sorted in triplicate. TRB cDNA libraries were made by UMI-labeled 5' RACE. TCRdb re-called the 5' RACE reads; every CDR3 protein appears as one record, without DNA. Its table records around 120,000 distinct CDR3 sequences. Germline loops: CDR1 MGHRA, CDR2 YSYEKL. The CDR3 length is 17 residues. V usage is TRBV4-1 and J usage is TRBJ2-3; TCRdb proposes TRBD2, but this gene call is untestable without DNA. Sequencing was done on a sample of naive CXCR3+ CD8+ T cells from blood. Subset noted: CD45RO-CCR7+CD27+CD95- naive CD8+ T cells expressing CXCR3 (TNR3+). The TCR sequence derives from a human donor in good health. Some clones in this sample may be carry-over from other donors' samples. CDR3 in amino acids: CASSTSHSGGNTDTQYF.